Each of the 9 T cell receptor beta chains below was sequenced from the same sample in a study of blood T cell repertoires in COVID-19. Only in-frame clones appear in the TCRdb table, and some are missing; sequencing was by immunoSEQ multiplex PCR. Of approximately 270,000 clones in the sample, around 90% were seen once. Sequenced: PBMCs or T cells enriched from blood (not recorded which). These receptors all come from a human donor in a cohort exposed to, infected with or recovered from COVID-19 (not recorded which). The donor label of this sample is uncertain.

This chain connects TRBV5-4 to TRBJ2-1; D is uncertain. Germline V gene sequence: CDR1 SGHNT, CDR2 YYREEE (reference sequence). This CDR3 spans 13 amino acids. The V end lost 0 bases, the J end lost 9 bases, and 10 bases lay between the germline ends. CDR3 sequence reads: CASSLGALGEQFF. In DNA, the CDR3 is TGTGCCAGCAGCTTGGGGGCCCTGGGTGAGCAGTTCTTC.

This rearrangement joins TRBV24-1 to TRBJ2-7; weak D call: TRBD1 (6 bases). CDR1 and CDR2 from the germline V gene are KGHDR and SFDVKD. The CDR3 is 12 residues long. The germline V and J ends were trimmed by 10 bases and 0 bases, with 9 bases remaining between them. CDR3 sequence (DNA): TGTGCCACTCAGGGGCTCTCCTACGAGCAGTACTTC. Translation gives CATQGLSYEQYF.

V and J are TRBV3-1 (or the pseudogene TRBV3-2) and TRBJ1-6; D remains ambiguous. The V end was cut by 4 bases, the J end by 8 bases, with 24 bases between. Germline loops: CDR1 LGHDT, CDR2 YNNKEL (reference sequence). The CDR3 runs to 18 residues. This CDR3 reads CASSPYGVGVGKYSPLHF. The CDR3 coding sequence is TGTGCCAGCAGCCCGTACGGGGTCGGGGTAGGAAAGTATTCACCCCTCCACTTT.

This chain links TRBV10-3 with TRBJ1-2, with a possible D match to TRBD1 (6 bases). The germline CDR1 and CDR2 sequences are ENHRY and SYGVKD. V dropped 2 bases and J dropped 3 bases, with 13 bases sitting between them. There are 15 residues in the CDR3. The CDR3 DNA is TGTGCCATCAGTGAGGGAACAGGGTTGGACTATGGCTACACCTTC. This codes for CAISEGTGLDYGYTF.

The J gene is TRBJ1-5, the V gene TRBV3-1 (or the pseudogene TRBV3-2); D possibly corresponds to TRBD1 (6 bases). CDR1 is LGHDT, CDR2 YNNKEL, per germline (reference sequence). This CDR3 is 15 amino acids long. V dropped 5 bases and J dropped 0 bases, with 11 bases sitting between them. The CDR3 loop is CASSAGAYSNQPQHF. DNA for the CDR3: TGTGCCAGCAGCGCAGGGGCCTATAGCAATCAGCCCCAGCATTTT.

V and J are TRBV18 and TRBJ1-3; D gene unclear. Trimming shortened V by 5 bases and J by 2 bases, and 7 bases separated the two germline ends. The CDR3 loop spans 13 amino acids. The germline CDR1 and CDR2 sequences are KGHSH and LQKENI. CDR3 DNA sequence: TGTGCCAGCTCAGGCACAGCTGGAAACACCATATATTTT. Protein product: CASSGTAGNTIYF.

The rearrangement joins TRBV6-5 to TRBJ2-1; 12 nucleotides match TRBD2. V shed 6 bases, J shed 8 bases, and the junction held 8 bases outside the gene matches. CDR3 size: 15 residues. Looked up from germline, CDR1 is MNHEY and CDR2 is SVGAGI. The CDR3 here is CASRHPSGGADEQFF. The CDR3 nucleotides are TGTGCCAGCAGGCATCCTAGCGGGGGGGCGGATGAGCAGTTCTTC.

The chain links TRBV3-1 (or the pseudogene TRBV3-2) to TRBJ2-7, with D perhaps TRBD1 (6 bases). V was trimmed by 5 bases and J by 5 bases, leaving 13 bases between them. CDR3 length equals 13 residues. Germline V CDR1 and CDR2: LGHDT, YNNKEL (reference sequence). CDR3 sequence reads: CASSRLQGNEQYF. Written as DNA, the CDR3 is TGTGCCAGCAGCAGACTCCAGGGGAACGAGCAGTACTTC.

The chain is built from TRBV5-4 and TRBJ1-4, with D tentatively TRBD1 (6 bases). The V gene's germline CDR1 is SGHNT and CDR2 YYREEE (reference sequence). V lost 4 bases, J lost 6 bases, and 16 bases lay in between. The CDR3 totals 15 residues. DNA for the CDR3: TGTGCCAGCAGCGAAGCGAGGGGGGGACATGAAAAACTGTTTTTT. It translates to CASSEARGGHEKLFF.